These 14 T cell receptor beta chains were all obtained from the same sample, sequenced in a study of blood T cells in healthy people across ages. Primed by a sample-barcoded 5' primer and a J-beta primer mix, a second PCR proceeded for about 6 to 11 cycles. TCRdb re-called the 5' RACE reads with MiXCR, one entry per CDR3 protein. The repertoire holds about 1 million distinct CDR3 sequences, with about 23% as singletons. These data were also reused for a study on T cells of mothers and their children.

Sequenced sample: blood. Source of these receptors: a girl between 2 and 10 years old in good health.

The chain couples TRBV29-1 to TRBJ2-1; no firm D call. This CDR3 is 14 amino acids long. Per germline, CDR1 SQVTM and CDR2 ANQGSEA. Trimming pared 4 bases from V and 7 bases from J, leaving 17 bases between. For the CDR3, the DNA is TGCAGCGTTGTAAAAGGCCCAGTGGCGAATGAGCAGTTCTTC. Encoded protein: CSVVKGPVANEQFF.

This clonotype was seen once. V gene TRBV7-2 combines with J gene TRBJ2-7, with 10 bases aligning to TRBD1. The V and J ends lost 1 base and 7 bases, in that order; junction bases with no gene match: 1. Germline CDR1 SGHTA, CDR2 FQGNSA. The CDR3 is 13 amino acids. The CDR3 DNA reads as TGTGCCAGCAGCTTAGTGGACAGGGGGGAGCAGTACTTC. Residues: CASSLVDRGEQYF.

The genes are TRBV14 and TRBJ2-5; D gene unclear. The J call may be in error: the DNA end matches TRBJ2-1 better. The length of the CDR3 is 12 residues. Per the germline V gene, CDR1 is SGHDN and CDR2 is FVKESK. CDR3 sequence: CASSQGERRQFF. In DNA form, the CDR3 reads TGTGCCAGCAGCCAAGGTGAAAGGCGGCAGTTCTTC.

The sample holds a few counts of this clonotype. This rearrangement joins TRBV12-5 to TRBJ2-1, with 8 positions matching TRBD1. The CDR3 runs 16 residues. Germline trimming cut 2 bases from V and 8 bases from J; bases unmatched to any gene: 11. Germline CDR1 reads LGHNT; CDR2 reads FRNRAP. The CDR3 sequence: CASGLTSEAGGDEQFF. CDR3 nucleotides: TGTGCTAGTGGTTTGACAAGTGAGGCAGGGGGCGATGAGCAGTTCTTC.

This clonotype was detected only once. The chain joins TRBV24-1 to TRBJ2-2; perhaps TRBD2 as D (6 bases). CDR1 and CDR2 from the germline V gene are KGHDR and SFDVKD. V was trimmed by 9 bases and J by 3 bases, leaving 16 bases between them. The CDR3 runs 15 residues. The CDR3 reads CATRKGTGDTGELFF. The CDR3 DNA sequence: TGTGCCACCCGGAAAGGAACGGGAGACACCGGGGAGCTGTTTTTT.

This clonotype showed up just a few times. This chain connects TRBV27 to TRBJ1-2, with 9 bases identical to TRBD1. This CDR3 contains 16 residues. With 5 bases clipped from V and 5 bases from J, the junction kept 12 bases outside the gene matches. Germline CDR1 is MNHEY and CDR2 is SMNVEV (reference sequence). The CDR3 is CASSARDRDPLYGYTF. In DNA, the CDR3 is TGTGCCAGCAGTGCCCGGGACAGGGATCCTTTGTATGGCTACACCTTC.

The sample holds a few counts of this clonotype. The chain carries TRBV12-3 or TRBV12-4 and TRBJ2-1, with a tentative D call TRBD2 (5 bases). The length of the CDR3 is 14 residues. V lost 3 bases to trimming and J lost 8 bases, with 14 bases between them. CDR3: CASSFWDRADEQFF. DNA of the CDR3: TGTGCCAGCAGTTTCTGGGATCGAGCGGATGAGCAGTTCTTC.

The CDR3 DNA reads TGTGCCAGCTCATCTTTGGGCACCACAGATACGCAGTATTTT. It specifies CASSSLGTTDTQYF. This rearrangement joins TRBV18 to TRBJ2-3, with D unresolved. The CDR3 totals 14 residues. CDR1 KGHSH and CDR2 LQKENI come from the germline V gene. Trimming removed 5 bases at V and 2 bases at J, with 11 bases between.

V gene TRBV2 combines with J gene TRBJ2-1, with TRBD1 matching over 7 bases. Trimming took 8 bases from V and 6 from J; bases not matched to a gene: 10. CDR1 is SNHLY, CDR2 FYNNEI, per germline. There are 14 residues in the CDR3. CDR3 residues: CASPPGTALNEQFF. In DNA form, the CDR3 reads TGTGCCAGCCCACCCGGGACAGCCCTCAATGAGCAGTTCTTC.

This clonotype was picked up a small number of times. The chain joins TRBV25-1 to TRBJ1-2, with TRBD1 matching over 8 bases. The ends lost 5 bases at V and 11 bases at J; junction bases unmatched: 10. In germline, CDR1 is MGHDK, CDR2 SYGVNS. The CDR3 has 13 amino acids. CDR3: CASSIRTGRLYTF. CDR3 nucleotides: TGTGCCAGCAGTATCCGGACAGGGCGGTTGTACACCTTC.

The V and J genes are TRBV4-3 and TRBJ2-3, with 16 bases aligning to TRBD2. Unmatched junction bases numbered 11, after V lost 3 bases and J lost 14 bases. The germline CDR1 and CDR2 sequences are LGHNA and YSLEER. CDR3 length: 16 amino acids. The CDR3 nucleotides read TGCGCCAGCAGCCAGACCGGGACTAGCGGGGGGGCCCGAAGGTATTTT. It codes for CASSQTGTSGGARRYF.

This clonotype has just a few counts. V and J are TRBV6-6 and TRBJ2-1; possibly TRBD2 for D (5 bases). CDR3 length: 13 residues. CDR1 is MNHNY, CDR2 SVGAGI, per germline (reference sequence). V was trimmed by 6 bases and J by 9 bases, leaving 15 bases between them. CDR3 sequence reads: CASSPLRRTEQFF. The DNA for the CDR3 is TGTGCCAGCAGCCCCCTCCGGAGGACTGAGCAGTTCTTC.

The V call is TRBV20-1, the J call TRBJ2-3; D is ambiguous. Germline V gene lookup returns CDR1 DFQATT and CDR2 SNEGSKA (reference sequence). CDR3 size: 12 residues. V lost 6 bases, J lost 0 bases, and 7 bases lay in between. The CDR3 DNA is TGCAGTGCACTCGTAAGCACAGATACGCAGTATTTT. Protein: CSALVSTDTQYF.

V gene TRBV29-1 combines with J gene TRBJ1-2; D perhaps matches TRBD1 (6 bases). This CDR3 contains 13 residues. CDR1 SQVTM and CDR2 ANQGSEA come from the germline V gene. Trimming cost V 5 bases and J 2 bases, with 12 bases left between them. The CDR3 DNA follows: TGCAGCGTTCGGACAGACCTCAACTATGGCTACACCTTC. Its protein is CSVRTDLNYGYTF.